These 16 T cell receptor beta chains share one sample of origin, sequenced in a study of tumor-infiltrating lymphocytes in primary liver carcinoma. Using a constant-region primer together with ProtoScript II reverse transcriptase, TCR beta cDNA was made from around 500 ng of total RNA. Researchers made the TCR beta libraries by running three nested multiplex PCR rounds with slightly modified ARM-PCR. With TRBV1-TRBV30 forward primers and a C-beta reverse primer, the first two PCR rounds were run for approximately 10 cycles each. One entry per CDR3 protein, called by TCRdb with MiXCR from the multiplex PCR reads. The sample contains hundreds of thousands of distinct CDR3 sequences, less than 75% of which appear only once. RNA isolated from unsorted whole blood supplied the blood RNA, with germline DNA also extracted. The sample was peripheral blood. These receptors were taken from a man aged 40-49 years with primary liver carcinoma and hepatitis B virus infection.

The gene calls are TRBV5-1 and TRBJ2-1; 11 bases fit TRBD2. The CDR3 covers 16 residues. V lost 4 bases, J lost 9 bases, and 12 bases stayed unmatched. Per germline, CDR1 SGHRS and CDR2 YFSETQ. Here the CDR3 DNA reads TGCGCCAGCAGCGCTACGATTAGCGGGAGGGATAGTGAGCAGTTCTTC. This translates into CASSATISGRDSEQFF.

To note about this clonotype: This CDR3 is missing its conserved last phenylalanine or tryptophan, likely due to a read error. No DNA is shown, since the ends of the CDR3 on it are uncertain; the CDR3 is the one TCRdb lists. CDR3 protein: CASSLGTDSNEQSL. The chain has TRBV5-1 and TRBJ2-1; TRBD2, the D gene given by the table, was not confirmed from the DNA. CDR1 is SGHRS and CDR2 is YFSETQ in the germline V gene. The CDR3 spans 14 residues, counting both ends.

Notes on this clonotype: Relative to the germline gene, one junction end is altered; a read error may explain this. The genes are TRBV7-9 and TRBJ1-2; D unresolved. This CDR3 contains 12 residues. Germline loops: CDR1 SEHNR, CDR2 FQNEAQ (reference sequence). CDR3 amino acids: CASSVTNYGYTF. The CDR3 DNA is TGTGCTAGCAGCGTGACAAACTATGGCTACACCTTC.

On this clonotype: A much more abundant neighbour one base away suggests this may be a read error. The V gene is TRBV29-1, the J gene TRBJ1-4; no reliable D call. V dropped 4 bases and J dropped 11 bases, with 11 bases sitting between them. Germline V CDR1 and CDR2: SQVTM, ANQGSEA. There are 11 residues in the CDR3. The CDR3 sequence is CSVGEDGKLFF. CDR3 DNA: TGCAGCGTTGGAGAGGATGGGAAACTGTTTTTT. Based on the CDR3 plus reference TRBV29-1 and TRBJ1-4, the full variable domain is SAVISQKPSRDICQRGTSLTIQCQVDSQVTMMFWYRQQPGQSLTLIATANQGSEATYESGFVIDKFPISRPNLTFSTLTVSNMSPEDSSIYLCSVGEDGKLFFGSGTQLSVL.

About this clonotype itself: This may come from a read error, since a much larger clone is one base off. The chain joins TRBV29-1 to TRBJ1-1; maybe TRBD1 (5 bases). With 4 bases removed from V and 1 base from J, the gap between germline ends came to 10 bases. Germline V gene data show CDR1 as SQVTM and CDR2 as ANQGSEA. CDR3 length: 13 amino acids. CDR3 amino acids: CSVAGYKNTEAFF. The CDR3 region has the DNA TGCAGCGTTGCAGGGTACAAGAACACTGAAGCTTTCTTT. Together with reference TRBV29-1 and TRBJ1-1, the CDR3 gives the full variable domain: SAVISQKPSRDICQRGTSLTIQCQVDSQVTMMFWYRQQPGQSLTLIATANQGSEATYESGFVIDKFPISRPNLTFSTLTVSNMSPEDSSIYLCSVAGYKNTEAFFGQGTRLTVV.

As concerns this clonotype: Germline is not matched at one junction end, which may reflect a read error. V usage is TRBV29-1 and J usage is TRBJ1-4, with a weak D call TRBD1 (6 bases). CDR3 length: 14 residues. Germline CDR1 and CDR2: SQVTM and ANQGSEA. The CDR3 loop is CSVRPGTCNEKQFF. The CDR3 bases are TGCAGCGTACGACCCGGGACATGTAATGAAAAACAGTTTTTT.

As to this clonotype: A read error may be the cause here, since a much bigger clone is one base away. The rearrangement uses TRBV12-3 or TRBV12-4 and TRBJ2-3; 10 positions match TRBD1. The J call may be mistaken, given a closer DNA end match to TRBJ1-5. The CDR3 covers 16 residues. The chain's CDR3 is CASSFFRDRGRDTQHF. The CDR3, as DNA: TGTGCCAGCAGTTTTTTCCGGGACAGGGGTCGAGATACGCAGCATTTT.

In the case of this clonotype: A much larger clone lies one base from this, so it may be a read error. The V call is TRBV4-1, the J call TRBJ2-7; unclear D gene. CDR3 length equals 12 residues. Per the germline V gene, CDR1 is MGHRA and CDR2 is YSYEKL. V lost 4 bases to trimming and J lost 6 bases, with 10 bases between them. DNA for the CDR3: TGCGCCAGCAGCCGAGATAGAGGCGAGCAGTACTTC. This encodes CASSRDRGEQYF.

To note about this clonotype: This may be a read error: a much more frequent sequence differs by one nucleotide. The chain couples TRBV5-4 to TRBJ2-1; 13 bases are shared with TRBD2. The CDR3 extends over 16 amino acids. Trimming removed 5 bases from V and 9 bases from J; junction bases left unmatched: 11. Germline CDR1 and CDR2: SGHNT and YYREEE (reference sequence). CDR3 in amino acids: CASRSQTSGRALEQFF. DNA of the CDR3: TGTGCCAGCAGATCCCAAACTAGCGGGAGGGCTCTTGAGCAGTTCTTC.

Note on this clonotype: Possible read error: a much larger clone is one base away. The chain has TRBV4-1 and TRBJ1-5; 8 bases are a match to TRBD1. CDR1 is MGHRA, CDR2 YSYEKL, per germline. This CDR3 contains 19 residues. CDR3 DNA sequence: TGCGCCAGCAGACAAGATCAAAGAGGCAGGGGGCTTAGCAATCAGCCCCAGCATTTT. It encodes CASRQDQRGRGLSNQPQHF.

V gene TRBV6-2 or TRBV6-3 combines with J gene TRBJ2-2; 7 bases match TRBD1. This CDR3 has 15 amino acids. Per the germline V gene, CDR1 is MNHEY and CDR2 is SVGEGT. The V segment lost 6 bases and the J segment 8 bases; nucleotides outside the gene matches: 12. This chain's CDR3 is CASRGTDFNIGELFF. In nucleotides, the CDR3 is TGTGCCAGCAGGGGGACAGATTTCAACATTGGGGAGCTGTTTTTT.

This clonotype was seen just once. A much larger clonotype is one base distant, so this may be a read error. Here the CDR3 reads CASNEALGQTYF. CDR3 nucleotide sequence: TGTGCCAGCAATGAAGCATTGGGACAGACTTACTTC. The chain couples TRBV6-1 to TRBJ2-5; 7 nucleotides match TRBD1. This CDR3 is built from 12 residues. Germline V gives CDR1 MNHNS, CDR2 SASEGT.

The CDR3 region is CASSLARGNQGFTDTQYF. Here the CDR3 DNA reads TGTGCCAGCAGCTTGGCTAGGGGGAACCAAGGGTTCACAGATACGCAGTATTTT. The chain carries TRBV5-6 and TRBJ2-3; D is possibly TRBD1 (6 bases). Trimming pared 0 bases from V and 2 bases from J, leaving 19 bases between. The CDR3 is made up of 18 amino acids. The V gene's germline CDR1 is SGHDT and CDR2 YYEEEE.

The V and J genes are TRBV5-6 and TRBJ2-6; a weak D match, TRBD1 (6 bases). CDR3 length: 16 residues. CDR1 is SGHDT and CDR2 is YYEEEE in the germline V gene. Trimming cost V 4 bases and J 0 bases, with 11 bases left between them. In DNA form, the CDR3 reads TGTGCCAGCAGCCCCAGGGGTAGCTCTGGGGCCAACGTCCTGACTTTC. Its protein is CASSPRGSSGANVLTF. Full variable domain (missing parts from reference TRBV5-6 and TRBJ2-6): DAGVTQSPTHLIKTRGQQVTLRCSPKSGHDTVSWYQQALGQGPQFIFQYYEEEERQRGNFPDRFSGHQFPNYSSELNVNALLLGDSALYLCASSPRGSSGANVLTFGAGSRLTVL.

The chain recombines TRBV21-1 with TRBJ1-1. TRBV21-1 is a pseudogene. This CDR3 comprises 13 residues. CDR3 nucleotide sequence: TGTGCCAGCAGCAAAGGCTGGCCCACTGAAGCTTTCTTT. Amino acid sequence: CASSKGWPTEAFF.

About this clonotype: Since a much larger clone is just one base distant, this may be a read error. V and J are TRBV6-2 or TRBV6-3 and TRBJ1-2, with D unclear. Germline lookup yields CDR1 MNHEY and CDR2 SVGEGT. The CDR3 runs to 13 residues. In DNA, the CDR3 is TGTGACAGCAGTGAACGGCTTAACTATGGCTACACCTTC. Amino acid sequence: CDSSERLNYGYTF.